The present TCR beta chain was sequenced within a study of blood T cells in healthy people across ages. Germline loops: CDR1 SGHTA, CDR2 FQGNSA. The CDR3 has 18 amino acids. A second roughly 6 to 12 cycle PCR used barcoded and J-beta primers. TCRdb fed the 5' RACE reads into MiXCR, producing one record per CDR3 protein. In the table there are roughly 1.5 million distinct CDR3 sequences, about 42% of which are singletons. A remark on this clonotype: Compared with germline, one end of the junction differs, possibly owing to a read error.

The sample was blood. This receptor was obtained from a woman under 30 in good health. This chain joins TRBV7-2 and TRBJ2-6; D gene unclear. The CDR3 DNA is TGTGCCGGCAGCCCTCTCGACATTCCCTCCTCTGGGGCCAACGTCCTGACTTTC. Translating it yields CAGSPLDIPSSGANVLTF.